The 14 T cell receptor beta chains below come from one sample, sequenced in a study of post-analysis software for immune sequencing data. General study results and limits: Elevated frequency relative to controls characterized several TRBV segments in patients, TRBV5-6, TRBV5-1 and TRBV20-1 among them.

For these receptors, no antigen is known. The TCR beta cDNA libraries contained unique molecular identifiers. TCRdb reprocessed the PCR reads via MiXCR and lists one record per CDR3 protein. The repertoire holds about 540,000 distinct CDR3 sequences, with approximately 34% as singletons. The sequenced sample consisted of blood. The receptors were gathered from a girl aged 2-17 years with multiple sclerosis.

CDR3 protein: CASSQDPDRGQVYGYTF. Written as DNA, the CDR3 is TGCGCCAGCAGCCAAGATCCGGACAGGGGGCAAGTCTATGGCTACACCTTC. The chain links TRBV4-1 to TRBJ1-2; 11 bases match TRBD1. After removal of 0 bases from V and 4 bases from J, the junction contained 7 bases not matched to a gene. Germline V CDR1 and CDR2: MGHRA, YSYEKL. The CDR3 length is 17 residues.

The chain joins TRBV11-2 to TRBJ2-7; D could derive from TRBD1 or TRBD2 (6 bases each). The J call may be in error: the DNA end matches TRBJ2-5 better. Germline lookup yields CDR1 SGHAT and CDR2 FQNNGV. This CDR3 is built from 15 residues. The CDR3 DNA is TGTGCCAGCAGCTTAGGAGACGGGGGCGGGGAGACCCAGTACTTC. The encoded protein is CASSLGDGGGETQYF.

The chain links TRBV11-2 to TRBJ1-4, with D uncertain. This CDR3 has 15 amino acids. Germline values: CDR1 SGHAT, CDR2 FQNNGV. V was shortened by 2 bases and J by 8 bases, with 15 bases between the two germline ends. For the CDR3, the DNA is TGTGCCAGCAGCTTACGAGGCCCATCCGGGGAAAAACTGTTTTTT. The encoded protein is CASSLRGPSGEKLFF.

The V gene is TRBV12-3 or TRBV12-4, the J gene TRBJ2-4, with unresolved D. The J call is in doubt because the DNA end fits TRBJ2-7 better. The CDR3 totals 12 residues. The CDR3 region is CASSLSLYEQYF. The CDR3 nucleotides read TGTGCCAGCAGTTTAAGTCTCTACGAGCAGTACTTC.

This chain joins TRBV3-1 and TRBJ2-4; D is unresolved. Deletions cut 3 bases from V and 8 bases from J, with 8 bases between. CDR1 is LGHDT and CDR2 is YNNKEL in the germline V gene (reference sequence). The CDR3 runs to 12 residues. For the CDR3, the DNA is TGTGCCAGCAGCCAGGGGTCCGACATTCAGTACTTC. It codes for CASSQGSDIQYF.

The chain links TRBV20-1 to TRBJ2-7, with D maybe TRBD1 (6 bases). Per germline, CDR1 DFQATT and CDR2 SNEGSKA (reference sequence). Trimming shortened V by 3 bases and J by 2 bases, and 8 bases separated the two germline ends. The CDR3 spans 12 residues. The CDR3, as DNA: TGCAGTGCTAGCGACAGGACCTACGAGCAGTACTTC. Translation gives CSASDRTYEQYF.

The chain has TRBV12-3 or TRBV12-4 and TRBJ1-2, with D possibly TRBD1 on 5 matching bases. Deletions cut 5 bases from V and 8 bases from J, with 12 bases between. The CDR3 covers 12 residues. CDR3 nucleotide sequence: TGTGCCAGCAGTGAGGGGCTAGGGGGCTACACCTTC. It encodes CASSEGLGGYTF.

A word on this clonotype: Possible read error: a much larger clone is one base away. The rearrangement joins TRBV7-9 to TRBJ2-7; 9 bases are a match to TRBD1. J gave up 12 bases and V 4 bases, and 10 bases lay outside the gene matches. CDR1 and CDR2 from the germline V gene are SEHNR and FQNEAQ (reference sequence). The CDR3 is made up of 13 amino acids. CDR3 region: CASSWTGEETLYF. The CDR3 DNA reads as TGTGCCAGCAGCTGGACAGGGGAAGAGACCCTGTACTTC.

This clonotype was counted a few times. The chain joins TRBV29-1 to TRBJ2-5; 7 bases match TRBD1. CDR1 SQVTM and CDR2 ANQGSEA come from the germline V gene. The CDR3 is made up of 11 amino acids. This CDR3 reads CSSGTVETQYF. The CDR3 DNA is TGCAGTTCCGGGACAGTAGAGACCCAGTACTTC.

There are a few counts of this clonotype. The chain joins TRBV6-6 to TRBJ1-4, with unresolved D. The length of the CDR3 is 13 residues. Trimming cost V 2 bases and J 8 bases, with 9 bases left between them. CDR1 is MNHNY and CDR2 is SVGAGI in the germline V gene (reference sequence). This chain's CDR3 is CASSYKGPEKLFF. CDR3 nucleotide sequence: TGTGCCAGCAGTTACAAGGGCCCGGAAAAACTGTTTTTT.

This rearrangement joins TRBV20-1 to TRBJ1-1; the D is unclear. The CDR3 covers 11 residues. Germline values: CDR1 DFQATT, CDR2 SNEGSKA (reference sequence). Trimming shortened V by 6 bases and J by 6 bases, and 11 bases separated the two germline ends. CDR3 sequence (DNA): TGCAGTGCGGCGGAGGGCCCTGAAGCTTTCTTT. Translated: CSAAEGPEAFF.

The sample holds a few counts of this clonotype. V gene TRBV6-2 or TRBV6-3 combines with J gene TRBJ2-3; no clear D. Between the trimmed V and J ends, which lost 5 bases and 2 bases, there was a span of 8 bases. The V gene's germline CDR1 is MNHEY and CDR2 SVGEGT. The CDR3 length is 13 residues. The DNA of the CDR3 is TGTGCCAGCAGTCTACCCCCCACAGATACGCAGTATTTT. It yields the protein CASSLPPTDTQYF.

This sequence joins TRBV20-1 and TRBJ2-1; the match to TRBD2 covers 10 bases. The CDR3 loop spans 16 amino acids. Trimming at V came to 0 bases and at J to 9 bases, leaving 11 bases not matched to a gene. Per germline, CDR1 DFQATT and CDR2 SNEGSKA (reference sequence). CDR3 protein: CSARDPSGGLPGEQFF. DNA of the CDR3: TGCAGTGCTAGAGATCCTAGCGGGGGCCTCCCTGGTGAGCAGTTCTTC.

This clonotype was seen a handful of times. The chain recombines TRBV29-1 with TRBJ1-2, with D maybe TRBD1 (6 bases). V was cut by 7 bases and J by 8 bases, with 20 bases left in between. CDR3 length: 13 residues. The germline CDR1 and CDR2 sequences are SQVTM and ANQGSEA. CDR3 bases: TGCAGCGCCCCCCTGGGGGGCGCCGGGGGCTACACCTTC. Protein sequence: CSAPLGGAGGYTF.